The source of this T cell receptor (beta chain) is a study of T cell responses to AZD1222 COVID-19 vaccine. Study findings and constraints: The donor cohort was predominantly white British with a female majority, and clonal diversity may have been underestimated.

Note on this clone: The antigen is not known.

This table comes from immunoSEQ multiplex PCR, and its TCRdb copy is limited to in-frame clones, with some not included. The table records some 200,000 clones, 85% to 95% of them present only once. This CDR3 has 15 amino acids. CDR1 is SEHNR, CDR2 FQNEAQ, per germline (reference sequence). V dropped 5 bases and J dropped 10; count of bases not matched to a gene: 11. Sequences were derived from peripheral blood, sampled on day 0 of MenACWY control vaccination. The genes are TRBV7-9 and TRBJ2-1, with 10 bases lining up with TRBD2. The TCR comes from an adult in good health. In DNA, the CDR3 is TGTGCCAGCAGCCCCAGCGGGGGGGCAAGAGAGGAGCAGTTCTTC. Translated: CASSPSGGAREEQFF.